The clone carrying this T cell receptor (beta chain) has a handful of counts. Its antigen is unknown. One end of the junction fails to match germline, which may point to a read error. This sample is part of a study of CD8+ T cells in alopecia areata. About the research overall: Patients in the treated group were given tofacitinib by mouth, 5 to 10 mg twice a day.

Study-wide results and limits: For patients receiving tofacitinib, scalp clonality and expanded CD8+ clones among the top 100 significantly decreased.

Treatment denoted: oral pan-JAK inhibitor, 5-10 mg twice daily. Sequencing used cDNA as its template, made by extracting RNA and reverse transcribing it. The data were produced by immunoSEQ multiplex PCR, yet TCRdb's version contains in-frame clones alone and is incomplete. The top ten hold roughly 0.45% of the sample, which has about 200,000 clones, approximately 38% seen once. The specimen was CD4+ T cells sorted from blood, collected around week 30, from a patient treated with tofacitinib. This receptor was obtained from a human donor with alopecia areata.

CDR3 in amino acids: CASTLDSRGTEAFF. For the CDR3, the DNA is TGTGCCAGCACCTTGGACTCTCGGGGGACTGAAGCTTTCTTT. The rearrangement uses TRBV5-4 and TRBJ1-1; tentative D call: TRBD1 (5 bases). Germline V gives CDR1 SGHNT, CDR2 YYREEE (reference sequence). This CDR3 has 14 amino acids.